Given below is one T cell receptor (beta chain) in context. Its matching antigen is unknown. This CDR3 has 13 residues. Trimming removed 3 bases at V and 5 bases at J, with 11 bases between. Germline CDR1 reads MGHDK; CDR2 reads SYGVNS. It was CD45RO-negative cells, positively selected for CCR7, that made up naive CD8 cells, with terminally differentiated effector memory CD45RA+ cells excluded. TCRdb's table, derived via immunoSEQ multiplex PCR, lists solely in-frame clones and lacks some. The sample records about 550,000 clones, nearly 97% being singletons. The source of the sample is a study of shared clonotypes between healthy human individuals. Broader study findings: Relative to clonotypes present in all four donors, those not shared had lower generation probabilities.

What was sequenced was naive CD8+ T cells sorted from blood. This receptor was obtained from a woman aged 25-40 years in good health. This chain joins TRBV25-1 and TRBJ2-7; D unclear. The CDR3 DNA is TGTGCCAGCAGTGATGAATATTTAAACGAGCAGTACTTC. Translating gives CASSDEYLNEQYF.